This T cell receptor beta chain is from a study of blood T cell repertoires in COVID-19. Study details: Sites in the United States, Italy and Spain provided acute and convalescent COVID-19 samples. In each case, the material was cDNA or gDNA derived from T cells, B-cell-depleted T cells, or PBMCs.

This clone was observed a handful of times. Per the original data handling: Estimation of nucleated cell counts was performed using reference gene primer amplification. Assay: immunoSEQ multiplex PCR; the TCRdb copy retains only in-frame clones and omits some. V, J and clone size are taken as reported in that table, and D and trimming were inferred from the DNA itself. The sample holds 200,000 or so clones, around 80% seen once. CDR3 length: 14 residues. The chain has TRBV21-1 and TRBJ1-2; the tabulated D call, TRBD1, remains unverified against the DNA. TRBV21-1 is an annotated pseudogene. The TCR comes from a human donor with acute or convalescent COVID-19. The donor label of this sample is uncertain. Sequencing input: peripheral blood. DNA for the CDR3: TGTGCCAGCAGCAAAGGGCGACAGGGAAGTGGCTACACCTTC. Its translation is CASSKGRQGSGYTF.